The 29 T cell receptor beta chains listed next were all sequenced from one sample in a study of molecular identifiers for immune sequencing clone quantification. TCRdb ran MiXCR on the PCR reads and lists one entry per CDR3 protein. The table records about 53,000 distinct CDR3 sequences, roughly a third of them present only once. The sample consisted of naive CD8+ T cells from blood, with Jurkat cell RNA spiked in. As to subset: FACS-sorted CD8+CD4-CCR7+CD45RA+ naive T cells. The receptor source for this set is a human donor in good health. Some libraries in this study had Jurkat cell RNA spiked in.

This clonotype has more than one count but fewer than ten. The chain combines TRBV19 with TRBJ2-2; TRBD1 matches at 8 bases. V shed 11 bases and J 4 bases; nucleotides not matched to a gene: 3. This CDR3 contains 12 residues. Germline V gives CDR1 LNHDA, CDR2 SQIVND (reference sequence). CDR3 bases: TGTGCCGTACAGGGGGGCACCGGGGAGCTGTTTTTT. It yields the protein CAVQGGTGELFF.

This clonotype was picked up many times. V usage is TRBV7-8 and J usage is TRBJ2-5; 12 nucleotides match TRBD2. The CDR3 is 16 residues long. Losses at the gene ends were 5 bases for V and 0 bases for J; bases not matched to a gene: 4. In germline, CDR1 is SGHVS, CDR2 FQNEAQ. This CDR3 is CASSIWTSGNQETQYF. CDR3 nucleotides: TGTGCCAGCAGCATCTGGACTAGCGGGAACCAAGAGACCCAGTACTTC. The variable domain in full, with the rest retrieved from reference TRBV7-8 and TRBJ2-5, is GAGVSQSPRYKVAKRGQDVALRCDPISGHVSLFWYQQALGQGPEFLTYFQNEAQLDKSGLPSDRFFAERPEGSVSTLKIQRTQQEDSAVYLCASSIWTSGNQETQYFGPGTRLLVL.

To note about this clonotype: A read error may explain this, as a much larger clone is one base away. J is TRBJ2-7 and V is TRBV13; D possibly matches TRBD1 or TRBD2 (5 bases each). The CDR3 is 14 amino acids. The V gene's germline CDR1 is PRHDT and CDR2 FYEKMQ (reference sequence). The CDR3 DNA reads TGTGCCAGCAGCACCTTTGGGGGTGCCTACGAGCAGAACTTC. This translates into CASSTFGGAYEQNF. The variable domain in full, completed from reference TRBV13 and TRBJ2-7, reads AAGVIQSPRHLIKEKRETATLKCYPIPRHDTVYWYQQGPGQDPQFLISFYEKMQSDKGSIPDRFSAQQFSDYHSELNMSSLELGDSALYFCASSTFGGAYEQNFGPGTRLTVT.

There are many counts of this clonotype. The genes are TRBV5-5 and TRBJ2-7; 11 bases align to TRBD2. V shed 4 bases and J 3 bases; nucleotides not matched to a gene: 3. This CDR3 region has 14 residues. The V gene's germline CDR1 is SGHKS and CDR2 YYEKEE (reference sequence). The CDR3 protein is CASSAGTSGYEQYF. Written as DNA, the CDR3 is TGTGCCAGCAGCGCCGGGACTAGCGGCTACGAGCAGTACTTC.

A remark on this clonotype: A read error is likely, as this CDR3 ends without the conserved phenylalanine or tryptophan. The chain carries TRBV12-3 or TRBV12-4 and TRBJ2-3; no firm D call. Trimming stripped 6 bases from V and 4 bases from J, with 8 bases between. There are 12 residues in the CDR3. CDR3 protein: CASSPLADTQYL. The CDR3 coding sequence is TGTGCCAGCAGCCCACTGGCAGATACGCAGTATCTT.

For this clonotype: Compared with germline, one end of the junction differs, possibly owing to a read error. The V and J genes are TRBV6-2 or TRBV6-3 and TRBJ2-7; weak D call: TRBD2 (5 bases). Per germline, CDR1 MNHEY and CDR2 SVGEGT. The CDR3 contains 13 residues. The CDR3 DNA reads TGTGCCAGCAGTTACCCCGGACTCTACGGGCAGTACTTC. The encoded protein is CASSYPGLYGQYF.

The chain joins TRBV12-3 or TRBV12-4 to TRBJ2-5; D unresolved. CDR3 length: 14 residues. V was shortened by 8 bases and J by 5 bases, with 18 bases between the two germline ends. DNA for the CDR3: TGTGCCAGCGGAATACCGGGCCTCATGGAGACCCAGTACTTC. This codes for CASGIPGLMETQYF.

Many counts were recorded for this clonotype. The chain combines TRBV7-9 with TRBJ2-3; 8 positions agree with TRBD1. The germline V gene encodes CDR1 SEHNR and CDR2 FQNEAQ (reference sequence). V lost 6 bases to trimming and J lost 5 bases; unmatched junction nucleotides: 4. The CDR3 has 13 residues. CDR3 sequence reads: CASSSDRGDTQYF. CDR3 DNA sequence: TGTGCCAGCAGTTCAGACAGGGGAGATACGCAGTATTTT.

The CDR3 region is CASSRWGAVASTDTQYF. CDR3 sequence (DNA): TGCGCCAGCAGCCGATGGGGAGCTGTAGCTAGCACAGATACGCAGTATTTT. The V and J genes are TRBV4-3 and TRBJ2-3, with D perhaps matching TRBD2 (5 bases). Looked up from germline, CDR1 is LGHNA and CDR2 is YSLEER. Deletions cut 4 bases from V and 0 bases from J, with 17 bases between. There are 17 residues in the CDR3.

This clonotype was counted only a few times. The V gene is TRBV19, the J gene TRBJ2-7, with TRBD2 identical over 7 bases. Germline CDR1 LNHDA, CDR2 SQIVND (reference sequence). J was trimmed by 4 bases and V by 5 bases; bases with no gene match: 5. CDR3 length: 13 residues. CDR3 loop: CASSWAGAYEQYF. The CDR3 bases are TGTGCCAGTAGTTGGGCGGGAGCTTACGAGCAGTACTTC.

This clonotype came up a few times. This sequence joins TRBV27 and TRBJ2-7, with 11 nucleotides matching TRBD1. Losses at the gene ends were 6 bases for V and 4 bases for J; bases not matched to a gene: 5. This CDR3 has 14 amino acids. The germline V gene has CDR1 MNHEY and CDR2 SMNVEV (reference sequence). The CDR3 bases are TGTGCCAGCAGCGCCGGGACAGGGGGGTACGAGCAGTACTTC. Protein product: CASSAGTGGYEQYF.

This clonotype was counted many times. The rearrangement uses TRBV7-9 and TRBJ1-1, with D possibly TRBD1 on 6 matching bases. The germline V and J ends were trimmed by 4 bases and 2 bases, with 8 bases remaining between them. Looked up from germline, CDR1 is SEHNR and CDR2 is FQNEAQ (reference sequence). CDR3 length: 13 residues. The chain's CDR3 is CASSSGGNTEAFF. In DNA, the CDR3 is TGTGCCAGCAGCTCTGGGGGCAACACTGAAGCTTTCTTT.

V is TRBV4-1 and J is TRBJ1-2; D is perhaps TRBD1 (6 bases). Germline V gives CDR1 MGHRA, CDR2 YSYEKL. Trimming shortened V by 1 base and J by 8 bases, and 17 bases separated the two germline ends. The CDR3 contains 15 residues. CDR3 nucleotide sequence: TGCGCCAGCAGCCAAGCCCGGGGGCAGGGAGGAGGCTACACCTTC. This sequence encodes CASSQARGQGGGYTF.

This clonotype occurred many times. The gene calls are TRBV29-1 and TRBJ1-1; D not certain. In germline, CDR1 is SQVTM, CDR2 ANQGSEA. Trimming removed 4 bases at V and 0 bases at J, with 21 bases between. This CDR3 region has 17 residues. Here the CDR3 DNA reads TGCAGCGTTGTTTTAAGTCCCGTGAGGCTCATGAACACTGAAGCTTTCTTT. Its protein product is CSVVLSPVRLMNTEAFF.

The count of this clonotype is one. Being one base from a much bigger clone, this may be a read error. The chain recombines TRBV5-1 with TRBJ2-3; no clear D gene. Per germline, CDR1 SGHRS and CDR2 YFSETQ. The CDR3 extends over 14 amino acids. The V end was cut by 0 bases, the J end by 4 bases, with 9 bases between. CDR3: CASSLDQIPDTQYF. The CDR3 DNA reads as TGCGCCAGCAGCTTGGATCAGATTCCAGATACGCAGTATTTT.

Concerning this clonotype: One base away lies a much larger clone, so this may be a sequencing read error. The chain has TRBV29-1 and TRBJ2-3, with 10 nucleotides matching TRBD2. The CDR3 contains 16 residues. The V gene end was trimmed by 4 bases and the J gene end by 8 bases; junction bases not matched to a gene: 15. Germline CDR1 is SQVTM and CDR2 is ANQGSEA. CDR3: CSVVLAGALQSVTQYF. The CDR3 DNA sequence: TGCAGCGTTGTTCTAGCGGGAGCCCTTCAATCCGTTACGCAGTATTTT.

This clonotype was observed a handful of times. The chain employs TRBV4-2 and TRBJ1-1; D is uncertain. Germline CDR1 and CDR2: LGHNA and YNFKEQ. The CDR3 sequence is 14 residues long. Trimming removed 0 bases at V and 11 bases at J, with 16 bases between. The CDR3 coding sequence is TGTGCCAGCAGCCAAGAGGGGAGCATCCCCAGGGCTTTCTTT. This encodes CASSQEGSIPRAFF.

The rearrangement joins TRBV20-1 to TRBJ1-2; D remains ambiguous. Germline assignment: CDR1 DFQATT and CDR2 SNEGSKA (reference sequence). This CDR3 contains 12 residues. V lost 3 bases to trimming and J lost 3 bases, with 8 bases between them. The CDR3: CSASRSDYGYTF. CDR3 bases: TGCAGTGCTAGCCGGAGCGACTATGGCTACACCTTC.

In this sample, this clonotype turned up once. A read error is likely, as this CDR3 ends without the conserved phenylalanine or tryptophan. V gene TRBV15 combines with J gene TRBJ1-1; possibly TRBD1 for D (5 bases). This CDR3 region has 15 residues. V lost 7 bases to trimming and J lost 5 bases, with 20 bases between them. Germline V lookup: CDR1 LNHNV, CDR2 YYDKDF (reference sequence). The CDR3 sequence: CATNSPWKGRTEAFL. CDR3 bases: TGTGCCACCAACTCCCCCTGGAAGGGGCGGACTGAAGCTTTCTTA.

This clonotype occurred a few times. This chain joins TRBV7-9 and TRBJ2-7, with D uncertain. The germline V gene encodes CDR1 SEHNR and CDR2 FQNEAQ (reference sequence). V lost 3 bases to trimming and J lost 2 bases, with 8 bases between them. The CDR3 runs to 13 residues. In nucleotides, the CDR3 is TGTGCCAGCAGCTTTATCTCTACCTACGAGCAGTACTTC. Protein sequence: CASSFISTYEQYF.

This clonotype has a count of ten or more. This chain connects TRBV2 to TRBJ1-2, with unresolved D. The germline CDR1 and CDR2 sequences are SNHLY and FYNNEI. Between the trimmed V and J ends, which lost 0 bases and 9 bases, there was a span of 11 bases. The length of the CDR3 is 13 residues. For the CDR3, the DNA is TGTGCCAGCAGTGAAGCGCTTCCGCTGAGCTACACCTTC. It encodes CASSEALPLSYTF.

This clonotype was found a few times. This CDR3 is CASSDWQNYNEQFF. In DNA, the CDR3 is TGTGCCAGCAGTGATTGGCAGAACTACAATGAGCAGTTCTTC. V gene TRBV2 combines with J gene TRBJ2-1; no reliable D call. CDR1 and CDR2 from the germline V gene are SNHLY and FYNNEI. V shed 3 bases and J shed 3 bases, with 9 bases lying between them. The CDR3 totals 14 residues.

The chain uses TRBV28 and TRBJ2-7, with TRBD1 identical over 9 bases. The CDR3 has 14 residues. Unmatched junction bases numbered 8, after V lost 6 bases and J lost 5 bases. From germline, CDR1 is MDHEN and CDR2 SYDVKM. The CDR3 DNA is TGTGCCAGCAGAGCCGGGACAGGGTACCACGAGCAGTACTTC. Protein sequence: CASRAGTGYHEQYF.

There are a few counts of this clonotype. The V gene is TRBV12-3 or TRBV12-4, the J gene TRBJ2-3; TRBD1 matches at 7 bases. The CDR3 extends over 15 amino acids. J lost 1 base, V lost 7 bases, and 8 bases had no gene match. The CDR3 protein is CASNDEGAGTDTQYF. The CDR3 DNA reads TGTGCCAGCAATGACGAGGGGGCCGGCACAGATACGCAGTATTTT.

The chain recombines TRBV6-5 with TRBJ2-7; TRBD1 or TRBD2 may be the D gene (5 bases each). V was cut by 2 bases and J by 4 bases, with 9 bases left in between. Germline V lookup: CDR1 MNHEY, CDR2 SVGAGI. The CDR3 is 13 amino acids. CDR3 coding DNA: TGTGCCAGCAGTTACAGGGACGGTTACGAGCAGTACTTC. Amino acid sequence: CASSYRDGYEQYF.

About this clonotype: A much larger clonotype is one base distant, so this may be a read error. The V gene is TRBV7-8, the J gene TRBJ2-7; 7 nucleotides align to TRBD1. Per the germline V gene, CDR1 is SGHVS and CDR2 is FQNEAQ. This CDR3 has 15 amino acids. V lost 5 bases, J lost 5 bases, and 12 bases stayed unmatched. This CDR3 is CASSHVPQGFHEQYF. CDR3 in DNA: TGTGCCAGCAGCCACGTGCCACAGGGGTTCCACGAGCAGTACTTC.

The chain is built from TRBV20-1 and TRBJ2-7; TRBD2 is a possible D gene (6 bases). From germline, CDR1 is DFQATT and CDR2 SNEGSKA (reference sequence). V was shortened by 5 bases and J by 0 bases, with 14 bases between the two germline ends. The CDR3 totals 14 residues. CDR3 bases: TGCAGTGCTCGGACGGGGGACGGCTCCTACGAGCAGTACTTC. Amino acids: CSARTGDGSYEQYF.

This clonotype was seen at least ten times. J is TRBJ2-7 and V is TRBV19; 12 positions agree with TRBD2. The junction had 6 bases not matched to a gene; V was cut back by 5 bases and J by 4 bases. The CDR3 sequence is 15 residues long. Looked up from germline, CDR1 is LNHDA and CDR2 is SQIVND (reference sequence). DNA of the CDR3: TGTGCCAGTAGTGTACAACTAGCGGGAGGTTACGAGCAGTACTTC. Protein sequence: CASSVQLAGGYEQYF.

The chain employs TRBV30 and TRBJ2-3; 7 nucleotides line up with TRBD1. The CDR3 runs to 21 residues. Trimming took 3 bases from V and 3 from J; bases not matched to a gene: 27. CDR1 and CDR2 from the germline V gene are GTSNPN and SVGIG (reference sequence). The CDR3 coding sequence is TGTGCCTGGAGCGTAAACCCACTCCGACAGGGCGAAATAGTATGTACAGATACGCAGTATTTT. It codes for CAWSVNPLRQGEIVCTDTQYF.